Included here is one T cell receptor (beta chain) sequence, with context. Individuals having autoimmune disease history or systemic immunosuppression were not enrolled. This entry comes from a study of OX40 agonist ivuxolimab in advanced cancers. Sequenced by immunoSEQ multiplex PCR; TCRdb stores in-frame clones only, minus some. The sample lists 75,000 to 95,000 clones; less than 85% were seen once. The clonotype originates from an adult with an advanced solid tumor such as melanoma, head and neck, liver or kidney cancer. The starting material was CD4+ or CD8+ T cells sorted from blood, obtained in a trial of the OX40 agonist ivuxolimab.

The CDR3 coding sequence is TGCGCCAGCAGCCAAGATCGTTCCGGACCGTACTATGGCTACACCTTC. The encoded protein is CASSQDRSGPYYGYTF. The V gene is TRBV4-3, the J gene TRBJ1-2; the D is unclear. V dropped 0 bases and J dropped 3 bases, with 14 bases sitting between them. The CDR3 is made up of 16 amino acids. Germline V gene lookup returns CDR1 LGHNA and CDR2 YSLEER.